Following are 9 T cell receptor beta chains from one sample sequenced in a study of T-cell reconstitution after alpha-beta-depleted transplantation in children. Construction of the TCRbeta library involved unique molecular identifiers. MiXCR, applied by TCRdb to the PCR reads, yields one record per CDR3 protein. This sample yields about 540,000 distinct CDR3 sequences, of which around 17% are seen a single time; approximately 3% belongs to the top ten. The material sequenced was PBMCs from the stem cell graft donor, taken from the stem cell graft. These receptors all stem from a human donor who donated a stem cell graft to a child with acute lymphoblastic leukemia.

This clonotype was detected a few times. This rearrangement joins TRBV9 to TRBJ2-1; maybe TRBD2 (5 bases). The CDR3 extends over 16 amino acids. CDR1 SGDLS and CDR2 YYNGEE come from the germline V gene. The ends were cut back, 0 bases at V and 3 bases at J, with 13 bases in the middle. This chain's CDR3 is CASSVALGGYYNEQFF. CDR3 DNA sequence: TGTGCCAGCAGCGTAGCTCTAGGCGGGTACTACAATGAGCAGTTCTTC.

This clonotype was counted a few times. This sequence joins TRBV12-3 or TRBV12-4 and TRBJ1-2; tentatively, D is TRBD1 (5 bases). V dropped 1 base and J dropped 7 bases, with 10 bases sitting between them. The CDR3 is 13 residues long. CDR3 region: CASSLVVGLGYTF. DNA of the CDR3: TGTGCCAGCAGTTTAGTGGTGGGGCTTGGCTACACCTTC.

The J gene is TRBJ2-7, the V gene TRBV7-6; D may correspond to TRBD1 or TRBD2 (5 bases each). The CDR3 consists of 16 residues. CDR1 and CDR2 from the germline V gene are SGHVS and FNYEAQ. The V end lost 3 bases, the J end lost 2 bases, and 17 bases lay between the germline ends. CDR3 loop: CASSFGRDARAYEQYF. The CDR3 DNA reads TGTGCCAGCAGCTTCGGACGGGACGCGCGGGCCTACGAGCAGTACTTC.

The chain couples TRBV20-1 to TRBJ2-3; 7 bases are a match to TRBD2. With V trimmed by 3 bases and J by 4 bases, 10 bases remained unmatched. The CDR3 spans 15 residues. Germline CDR1 is DFQATT and CDR2 is SNEGSKA (reference sequence). DNA of the CDR3: TGCAGTGCTAGGTCCGGCGGGAGCGGGCCAGATACGCAGTATTTT. It translates to CSARSGGSGPDTQYF.

The chain joins TRBV18 to TRBJ1-2; unclear D gene. This CDR3 is 15 amino acids long. V lost 2 bases and J lost 4, with 14 bases in between. Germline V lookup: CDR1 KGHSH, CDR2 LQKENI. The CDR3 region has the DNA TGTGCCAGCTCACCAAGAAGCCAGGTGATCTATGGCTACACCTTC. Translation gives CASSPRSQVIYGYTF.

The chain carries TRBV20-1 and TRBJ2-7; 8 nucleotides align to TRBD1. CDR3 length equals 15 residues. Trimming cost V 2 bases and J 7 bases; bases outside gene matches: 13. In germline, CDR1 is DFQATT, CDR2 SNEGSKA (reference sequence). This CDR3 is CSARTRRTGSGEQYF. The CDR3 DNA reads as TGCAGTGCTAGAACCCGGAGGACAGGGTCTGGGGAGCAGTACTTC.

The rearrangement uses TRBV4-1 and TRBJ2-5; 11 nucleotides agree with TRBD2. V lost 0 bases and J lost 4; bases outside the gene matches: 10. CDR3 length equals 18 residues. The germline CDR1 and CDR2 sequences are MGHRA and YSYEKL. The CDR3 reads CASSQEIIAGGPGETQYF. CDR3 bases: TGCGCCAGCAGCCAAGAAATCATAGCGGGAGGGCCGGGAGAGACCCAGTACTTC.

This clonotype has at least ten counts. The chain recombines TRBV12-3 or TRBV12-4 with TRBJ2-7; perhaps TRBD2 as D (5 bases). The CDR3 spans 14 residues. V lost 2 bases to trimming and J lost 0 bases, with 8 bases between them. In DNA, the CDR3 is TGTGCCAGCAGTTTATTGGGGAGCTCCTACGAGCAGTACTTC. The encoded protein is CASSLLGSSYEQYF.

The sample holds many counts of this clonotype. The chain employs TRBV12-3 or TRBV12-4 and TRBJ2-5, with 8 bases fitting TRBD2. The CDR3 length is 16 residues. J was trimmed by 5 bases and V by 7 bases; bases with no gene match: 15. Written as DNA, the CDR3 is TGTGCCAGCACCCCCGGGGGGGCGGTGGTTCGTGAGACCCAGTACTTC. Its protein product is CASTPGGAVVRETQYF.